Shown below are 2 T cell receptor beta chains from a single sample sequenced in a study of blood T cell repertoires in COVID-19. Profiling relied on immunoSEQ multiplex PCR, and the TCRdb table lists in-frame clones only, not all of them. Among roughly 140,000 clones listed, 85% to 90% were seen once. The material sequenced was peripheral blood. Receptor source: a woman aged 60 to 75 with active COVID-19.

The genes are TRBV28 and TRBJ2-7; 11 nucleotides line up with TRBD2. This CDR3 spans 15 amino acids. The germline CDR1 and CDR2 sequences are MDHEN and SYDVKM. With V trimmed by 5 bases and J by 2 bases, 5 bases remained unmatched. In nucleotides, the CDR3 is TGTGCCAGCAGTCTAGCGGGAGGCAGGGCCTACGAGCAGTACTTC. It is translated as CASSLAGGRAYEQYF.

The chain has TRBV19 and TRBJ1-4; 9 bases map to TRBD1. With 9 bases clipped from V and 1 base from J, the junction kept 18 bases outside the gene matches. The CDR3 covers 19 residues. Germline V gives CDR1 LNHDA, CDR2 SQIVND (reference sequence). CDR3 residues: CASQSGQGRDTLTNEKLFF. In nucleotides, the CDR3 is TGTGCCAGCCAAAGCGGACAGGGGCGCGACACGCTAACTAATGAAAAACTGTTTTTT.